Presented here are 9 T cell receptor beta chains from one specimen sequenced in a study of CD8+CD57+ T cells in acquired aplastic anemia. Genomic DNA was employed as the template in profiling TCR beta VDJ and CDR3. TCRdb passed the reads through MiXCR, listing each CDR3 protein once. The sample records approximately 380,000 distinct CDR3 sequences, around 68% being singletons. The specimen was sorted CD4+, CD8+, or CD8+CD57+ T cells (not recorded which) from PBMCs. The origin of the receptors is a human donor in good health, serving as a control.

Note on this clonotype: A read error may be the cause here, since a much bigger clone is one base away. The CDR3 sequence is CASGYGGRGAGELFF. In DNA form, the CDR3 reads TGTGCCAGCGGTTACGGGGGAAGAGGGGCCGGGGAGCTGTTTTTT. This sequence joins TRBV24-1 and TRBJ2-2; perhaps TRBD2 as D (6 bases). Trimming removed 11 bases from V and 6 bases from J, with 21 bases in between. Germline V gene lookup returns CDR1 KGHDR and CDR2 SFDVKD. CDR3 length: 15 amino acids.

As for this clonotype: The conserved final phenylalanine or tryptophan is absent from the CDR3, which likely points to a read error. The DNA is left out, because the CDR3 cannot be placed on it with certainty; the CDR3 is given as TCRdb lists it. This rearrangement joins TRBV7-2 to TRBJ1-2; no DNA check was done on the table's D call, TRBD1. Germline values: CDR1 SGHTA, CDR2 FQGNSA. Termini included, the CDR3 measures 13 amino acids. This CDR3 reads CASSVPGTSRYTV.

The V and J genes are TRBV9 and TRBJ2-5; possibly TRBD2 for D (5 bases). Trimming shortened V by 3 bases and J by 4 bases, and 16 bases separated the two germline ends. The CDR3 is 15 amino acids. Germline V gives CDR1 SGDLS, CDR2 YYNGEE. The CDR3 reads CASSAMGDRTETQYF. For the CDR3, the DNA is TGTGCCAGCAGCGCGATGGGAGATAGGACAGAGACCCAGTACTTC.

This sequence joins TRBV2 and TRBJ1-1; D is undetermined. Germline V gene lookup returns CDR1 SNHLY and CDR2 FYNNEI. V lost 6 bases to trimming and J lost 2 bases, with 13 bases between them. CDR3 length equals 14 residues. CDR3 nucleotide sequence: TGTGCCAGCAGCGGGAGCGCGAGCAACACTGAAGCTTTCTTT. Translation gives CASSGSASNTEAFF. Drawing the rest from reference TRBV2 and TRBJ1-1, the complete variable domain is EPEVTQTPSHQVTQMGQEVILRCVPISNHLYFYWYRQILGQKVEFLVSFYNNEISEKSEIFDDQFSVERPDGSNFTLKIRSTKLEDSAMYFCASSGSASNTEAFFGQGTRLTVV.

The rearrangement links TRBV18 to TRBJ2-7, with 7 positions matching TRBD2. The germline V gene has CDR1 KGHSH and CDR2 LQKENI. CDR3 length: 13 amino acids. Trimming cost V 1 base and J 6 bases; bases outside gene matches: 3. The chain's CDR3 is CASSPRTGGEQYF. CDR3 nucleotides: TGTGCCAGCTCACCACGGACGGGGGGCGAGCAGTACTTC.

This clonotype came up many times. The chain's CDR3 is CASSFARYEKLFF. In DNA form, the CDR3 reads TGTGCCAGCAGTTTCGCCCGGTATGAAAAACTGTTTTTT. The V gene is TRBV27, the J gene TRBJ1-4; the D is unclear. The germline CDR1 and CDR2 sequences are MNHEY and SMNVEV (reference sequence). This CDR3 is 13 amino acids long. V was trimmed by 3 bases and J by 6 bases, leaving 8 bases between them. The whole variable domain, remainder taken from reference TRBV27 and TRBJ1-4, is EAQVTQNPRYLITVTGKKLTVTCSQNMNHEYMSWYRQDPGLGLRQIYYSMNVEVTDKGDVPEGYKVSRKEKRNFPLILESPSPNQTSLYFCASSFARYEKLFFGSGTQLSVL.

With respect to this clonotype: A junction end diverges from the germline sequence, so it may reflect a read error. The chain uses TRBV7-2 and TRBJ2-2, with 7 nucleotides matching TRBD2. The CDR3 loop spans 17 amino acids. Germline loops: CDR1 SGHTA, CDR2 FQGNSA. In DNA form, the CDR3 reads TGTGCCAGCAGCCTAGCCAAGGACGGGGGGATGATTTGGGAGCTGTTTTTT. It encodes CASSLAKDGGMIWELFF.

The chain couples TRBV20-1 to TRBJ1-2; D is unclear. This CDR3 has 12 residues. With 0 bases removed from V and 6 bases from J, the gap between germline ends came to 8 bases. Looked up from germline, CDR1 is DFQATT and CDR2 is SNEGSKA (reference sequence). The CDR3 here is CSARDPGNGYTF. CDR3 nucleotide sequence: TGCAGTGCTAGAGATCCTGGGAATGGCTACACCTTC.

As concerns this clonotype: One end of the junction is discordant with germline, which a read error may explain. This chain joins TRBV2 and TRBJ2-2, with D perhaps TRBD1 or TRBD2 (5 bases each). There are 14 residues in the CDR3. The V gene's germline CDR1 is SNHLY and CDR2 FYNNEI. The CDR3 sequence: CASSRRANTGDLCF. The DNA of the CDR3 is TGTGCCAGCAGCCGGCGGGCGAACACCGGGGACCTGTGTTTT.